The rows below give T cell receptor beta chains drawn from one sample of a study of shared clonotypes between healthy human individuals. Clones were sequenced by immunoSEQ multiplex PCR, and TCRdb holds only the in-frame ones, with some missing. The sample includes around 2.3 million clones, under 97% of them seen just once. The sequenced sample was naive CD4+ T cells sorted from blood. These receptors were obtained from a man younger than 35 in good health. CDR3s include the opening cysteine and the closing phenylalanine or tryptophan. A D gene is named only where the DNA matches it firmly. A clone size is listed for some rows: how often the clone was seen (once, few, many), or a class if it is expanded.

>NA|NA|TRBV5-1|TRBJ2-6
TGCGCCAGCAGCTTCGGACAACTCTCTGGGGCCAACGTCCTGACTTTC
CASSFGQLSGANVLTF
>once|TRBD1|TRBV5-1|TRBJ1-2
TGCGCCAGCAGCTTGGCCGGGACAGGGGTAGAAGAGCACACCTTC
CASSLAGTGVEEHTF
>NA|TRBD1|TRBV5-4|TRBJ2-7
TGTGCCAGCAGCGACCAATCGGGACAGGGGGGACTCGAGCAGTACTTC
CASSDQSGQGGLEQYF
>NA|NA|TRBV10-3|TRBJ1-6
TGTGCCATTGGACACGATAATTCACCCCTCCACTTT
CAIGHDNSPLHF
>NA|TRBD1|TRBV6-6|TRBJ2-3
TGTGCCAGCAGGCCAACAGGGGCAGATACGCAGTATTTT
CASRPTGADTQYF
>NA|NA|TRBV10-3|TRBJ2-3
TGTGCCATCAGTGAGTCGCCACCGGCCAGCACAGATACGCAGTATTTT
CAISESPPASTDTQYF
>NA|TRBD2|TRBV7-3|TRBJ2-3
TGTGCCAGCAGCTTAACGTTTAGGACTAGCGGGGGAGATACGCAGTATTTT
CASSLTFRTSGGDTQYF
>NA|NA|TRBV5-4|TRBJ1-4
TGTGCCAGCAGCGAAGGAGGATCAGGGAGGACTAATGAAAAACTGTTTTTT
CASSEGGSGRTNEKLFF
>NA|NA|TRBV9|TRBJ1-1
TGTGCCAGCAGCCCCGGGGGCGGAGGACAGAACACTGAAGCTTTCTTT
CASSPGGGGQNTEAFF
>NA|NA|TRBV25-1|TRBJ2-7
TGTGCCAGCAACTCAAAAGGGACACTTGGGGCCTACGAGCAGTACTTC
CASNSKGTLGAYEQYF
>NA|NA|TRBV18|TRBJ1-5
TGTGCCAGCTCACCACCGGGACGCAATCAGCCCCAGCATTTT
CASSPPGRNQPQHF